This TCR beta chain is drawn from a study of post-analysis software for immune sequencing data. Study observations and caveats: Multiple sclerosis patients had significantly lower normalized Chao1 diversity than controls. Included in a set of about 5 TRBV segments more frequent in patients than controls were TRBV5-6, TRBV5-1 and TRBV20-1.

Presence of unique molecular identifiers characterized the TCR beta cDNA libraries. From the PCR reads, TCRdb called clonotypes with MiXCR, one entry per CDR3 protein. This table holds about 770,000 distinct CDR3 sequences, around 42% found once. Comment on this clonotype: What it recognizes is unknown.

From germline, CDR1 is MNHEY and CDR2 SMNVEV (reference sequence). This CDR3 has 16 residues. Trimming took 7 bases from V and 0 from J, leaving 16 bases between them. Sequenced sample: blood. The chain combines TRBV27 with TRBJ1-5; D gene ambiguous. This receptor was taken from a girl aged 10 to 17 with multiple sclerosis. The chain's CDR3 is CASNPTFSNSNQPQHF. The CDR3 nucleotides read TGTGCCAGCAACCCGACATTTTCTAATAGCAATCAGCCCCAGCATTTT.